The rows below give T cell receptor beta chains drawn from one sample of a study of T cell responses to AZD1222 COVID-19 vaccine. TCRdb's table, derived via immunoSEQ multiplex PCR, lists solely in-frame clones and lacks some. The sample holds more than 95,000 clones, less than 95% seen once. The sequenced sample was peripheral blood, obtained on day 0 of MenACWY control vaccination. The receptors derive from an adult in good health. The conserved cysteine and the conserved F or W are not part of the CDR3 here.

>TRBJ1-2|10|TRBV7-9
ASSLVDNGYT
>TRBJ1-2|11|TRBV29-1
SVEFVREYGYT
>TRBJ2-3|12|TRBV28
ASSFSDHTDTQY
>TRBJ2-3|10|TRBV5-1
ASSLETDTQY
>TRBJ1-5|22|TRBV5-1
ASSVGQGAIAALSQTHSNQPQH
>TRBJ1-4|11|TRBV24-1
ATSDTLGQKLF
>TRBJ2-5|13|TRBV6-2/TRBV6-3
ASSYGQGPQETQY
>TRBJ1-2|11|TRBV7-2
ASSLVGAYGYT
>TRBJ1-5|15|TRBV7-2
ASSLGGQGSRNQPQH
>TRBJ2-3|12|TRBV15
ATSGGRSTDTQY
>TRBJ1-2|15|TRBV5-1
ASSSRDRGRRDYGYT
>TRBJ2-1|11|TRBV7-2
ASCKSSYNEQF
>TRBJ1-1|14|TRBV6-8
ASSYSRGLKNTEAF
>TRBJ2-7|11|TRBV24-1
ATSDHFYPEQY